These T cell receptor beta chains were read from a single sample in a study of shared clonotypes between healthy human individuals. Profiling relied on immunoSEQ multiplex PCR, and the TCRdb table lists in-frame clones only, not all of them. This table has a few million clones, around 90% appearing once. Sequenced sample: naive CD4+ T cells sorted from blood. The receptor source for this set is a young man in good health. The CDR3 runs from the conserved cysteine through the conserved F or W. The D gene is left open where the match is weak. The size field is filled for only some rows; it gives once, few, many or a size class.

NA | TRBJ2-5 | TRBV10-1 | NA | CASSTGSGETQYF | TGCGCCAGCAGTACAGGGTCGGGGGAGACCCAGTACTTC
NA | TRBJ1-1 | TRBV9 | NA | CASSYSTETGATEAFF | TGTGCCAGCAGCTATTCGACAGAAACGGGGGCCACTGAAGCTTTCTTT
NA | TRBJ2-1 | TRBV25-1 | TRBD2 | CANRLAGVYNEQFF | TGTGCCAACAGACTAGCGGGGGTTTACAATGAGCAGTTCTTC
NA | TRBJ1-2 | TRBV7-9 | TRBD1 | CASSLAGTGNYGYTF | TGTGCCAGCAGCTTAGCCGGGACAGGGAACTATGGCTACACCTTC
NA | TRBJ2-5 | TRBV5-4 | TRBD1 | CASSIADRSQETQYF | TGTGCCAGCAGCATCGCGGACAGGTCCCAAGAGACCCAGTACTTC
NA | TRBJ1-6 | TRBV12-5 | TRBD1 | CASGFWTGNSPLHF | TGTGCTAGTGGTTTCTGGACAGGCAATTCACCCCTCCACTTT
NA | TRBJ2-1 | TRBV18 | TRBD2 | CASSPPGLAGGGEQFF | TGTGCCAGCTCGCCTCCGGGACTAGCGGGGGGGGGTGAGCAGTTCTTC
NA | TRBJ1-6 | TRBV10-3 | NA | CAISSGSSYNSPLHF | TGTGCCATCAGTTCCGGGAGCTCCTATAATTCACCCCTCCACTTT
once | TRBJ2-5 | TRBV18 | NA | CASSPGIQETQYF | TGTGCCAGCTCACCCGGGATACAAGAGACCCAGTACTTC
NA | TRBJ2-7 | TRBV5-4 | NA | CASSSDQWNYEQYF | TGTGCCAGCAGCAGCGACCAGTGGAACTACGAGCAGTACTTC
NA | TRBJ2-5 | TRBV7-2 | NA | CASSLSWALAQETQYF | TGTGCCAGCAGCCTCTCGTGGGCCCTCGCCCAGGAGACCCAGTACTTC
NA | TRBJ2-7 | TRBV7-2 | NA | CASRRSGVLYEQYF | TGTGCCAGCAGGAGATCAGGCGTTCTTTACGAGCAGTACTTC
NA | TRBJ1-2 | TRBV6-5 | TRBD1 | CASAPGTGFYGYTF | TGTGCCAGCGCCCCCGGGACAGGGTTTTATGGCTACACCTTC
NA | TRBJ1-6 | TRBV30 | TRBD1 | CAWGTGDLTPLHF | TGTGCCTGGGGGACAGGGGACCTGACACCCCTCCACTTT
NA | TRBJ2-7 | TRBV27 | TRBD1 | CASRGQGFYEQYF | TGTGCCAGCAGAGGACAGGGCTTTTACGAGCAGTACTTC
once | TRBJ1-5 | TRBV10-3 | NA | CAISQRPAGQNSNQPQHF | TGTGCCATCAGTCAAAGACCCGCGGGACAAAATAGCAATCAGCCCCAGCATTTT
NA | TRBJ1-2 | TRBV7-2 | NA | CASSLFATNYGYTF | TGTGCCAGCAGCTTATTTGCAACTAACTATGGCTACACCTTC
NA | TRBJ1-3 | TRBV6-5 | NA | CASSLGELGNTIYF | TGTGCCAGCAGTTTAGGGGAACTTGGAAACACCATATATTTT
NA | TRBJ1-3 | TRBV30 | NA | CAWSGPSGNTIYF | TGTGCCTGGAGTGGCCCCTCTGGAAACACCATATATTTT
NA | TRBJ2-7 | TRBV7-2 | NA | CASSFGGWSYEQYF | TGTGCCAGCAGCTTTGGGGGATGGAGCTACGAGCAGTACTTC
NA | TRBJ1-2 | TRBV6-5 | NA | CASRSDYGYTF | TGTGCCAGCCGTTCGGACTATGGCTACACCTTC
NA | TRBJ2-1 | TRBV7-9 | NA | CASSFPGPARNEQFF | TGTGCCAGCAGCTTCCCGGGACCCGCGAGAAATGAGCAGTTCTTC
NA | TRBJ1-1 | TRBV4-1 | NA | CASSQHREPAFF | TGCGCCAGCAGCCAGCACAGGGAGCCCGCTTTCTTT
NA | TRBJ2-7 | TRBV6-1 | NA | CASTPAGLSYEQYF | TGTGCCAGCACTCCCGCAGGGCTCTCCTACGAGCAGTACTTC
NA | TRBJ1-2 | TRBV27 | NA | CASSPGQGPYGYTF | TGTGCCAGCAGCCCCGGGCAGGGGCCCTATGGCTACACCTTC
once | TRBJ2-5 | TRBV30 | TRBD1 | CAWSVNRGPETQYF | TGTGCCTGGAGTGTTAACAGGGGCCCAGAGACCCAGTACTTC
NA | TRBJ1-2 | TRBV30 | NA | CAWSSDRSFGYTF | TGTGCCTGGAGCTCCGACAGAAGTTTTGGCTACACCTTC
once | TRBJ2-1 | TRBV7-9 | TRBD2 | CASSTGLAGANEQFF | TGTGCCAGCAGCACCGGACTAGCGGGAGCCAATGAGCAGTTCTTC
NA | TRBJ1-4 | TRBV6-1 | NA | CASKHGTSWEKLFF | TGTGCCAGCAAACACGGGACGTCGTGGGAAAAACTGTTTTTT
few | TRBJ2-7 | TRBV10-1 | NA | CASSDAANEQYF | TGCGCCAGCAGTGACGCGGCAAACGAGCAGTACTTC
NA | TRBJ1-5 | TRBV28 | NA | CASTIPAVLQPQHF | TGTGCCAGCACCATACCGGCAGTTCTTCAGCCCCAGCATTTT